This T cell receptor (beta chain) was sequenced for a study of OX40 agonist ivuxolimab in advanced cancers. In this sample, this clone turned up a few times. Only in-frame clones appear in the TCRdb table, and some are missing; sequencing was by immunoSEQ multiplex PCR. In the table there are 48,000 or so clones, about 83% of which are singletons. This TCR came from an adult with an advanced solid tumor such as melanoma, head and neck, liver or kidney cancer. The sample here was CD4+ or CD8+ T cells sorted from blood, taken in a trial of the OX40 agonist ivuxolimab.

The CDR3 region has the DNA TGCGCCAGCAGCCAGCCGGGACTAGTCTACGAGCAGTACTTC. Amino acid sequence: CASSQPGLVYEQYF. V and J are TRBV4-1 and TRBJ2-7, with 8 nucleotides matching TRBD2. Germline V lookup: CDR1 MGHRA, CDR2 YSYEKL. Trimming at V came to 3 bases and at J to 3 bases, leaving 4 bases not matched to a gene. The CDR3 has 14 amino acids.